The subject of this entry is one T cell receptor (beta chain). This clone was counted a few times. Its antigen target is currently unknown. Nothing much larger sits one base from this clone, and base qualities are not available. Library method: the immunoSEQ multiplex PCR assay. A mixture of 60 forward primers for TCR Vbeta segments and 13 reverse primers for TCR Jbeta segments was used in the multiplex PCR. A multiplex PCR assay on genomic DNA amplified the CDR3 region of rearranged TCR beta genes. Amplified TCR beta libraries were sequenced as 87-base-pair reads on the Illumina HiSeq System. In the original analysis: Across the 700 or so repertoires, a later analysis counted 78 million or so unique TCR beta chains, roughly 11 million of which were shared by at least two donors. Raw reads were error-corrected and collapsed into unique sequences by a nearest-neighbor algorithm in which closely related sequences were merged to remove PCR and sequencing errors. CDR3 sequences were aligned to IMGT reference sequences to assign V, D and J gene segments. For a sequence to be retained, a match of at least six nucleotides to both a V gene segment and a J gene segment was required. A rearrangement counted as productive if the CDR3 had no stop codons and remained in frame with V and J, and every other rearrangement counted as non-productive. CDR3 was defined by IMGT convention, running from the second conserved V-encoded cysteine to the conserved J-encoded phenylalanine. The earlier analysis of approximately 500 of the donors excluded sequences that lacked an unambiguous match to a single V gene segment. In an earlier analysis of about 590 of the donors, a V segment was called functional when productive rearrangements were above 56.7%, and segregating when the standard deviation between donors exceeded 5%. A statistical classification framework was developed to diagnose cytomegalovirus status using the catalog of TCR beta chain sequences. V and J gene assignment, in a later analysis, came from comparing TCR nucleotide sequences with IMGT/GENE-DB human TR gene sequences. In a later analysis, CDR3 sequences and most-parsimonious VDJ recombination scenarios were assigned using the TCRdist pipeline. In a later analysis, each TCR beta chain was defined by its CDR3 amino acid sequence together with its V-gene family, and reads without a unique V-gene family were excluded. In a later analysis, a few hundred highly shared, low-generation-probability nucleotide sequences were removed to address suspected cross-contamination and a sequencing artifact. A later analysis calculated a clonal expansion index for each public chain from normalized within-repertoire ranks of inferred template counts. Generation probabilities in a later analysis came from a VDJ recombination model fitted to out-of-frame rearrangements, and those results were checked against IGoR. In a later analysis, TCR-TCR, TCR-HLA and TCR-CMV co-occurrence was scored with hypergeometric tests, and a repertoire-size bias correction was applied to TCR pairs. To estimate false discovery rates, a later analysis permuted the HLA or CMV assignments 20 times. In a later analysis, co-occurring TCRs were grouped with DBSCAN, and TCRdist sequence similarity was added when clustering was performed within HLA-allele-positive subsets. Repertoires with fewer than 30,000 or more than 120,000 public chains, plus five repertoires with anomalous nucleotide sharing, were excluded from co-occurrence clustering. This immuneACCESS table, as held by TCRdb, lists in-frame sequences with V and J called but not all clones. Of the missing ones, under half trace to an unresolved V gene in checked studies; the others have no known cause. That table is the source of V, J and clone size, and D and trimming were worked out from the DNA. In all, the sample holds roughly 180,000 clones, and about four fifths of those were seen once. Together, the top ten hold about 0.25% of the sample.

The entry originates in a study of cytomegalovirus exposure and HLA in healthy donors (dated 2017 in TCRdb). At the level of the whole study: An earlier analysis of several hundred of the donors reported approximately 300 Gb of sequence data and 117 million unique TCR beta sequences obtained from roughly 170 million T cells. High-throughput TCR immunosequencing, statistical association of individual TCRs with disease status, and machine learning were combined to predict cytomegalovirus infection status. Among 398 genotyped donors of the cohort, an average of approximately 230,000 unique TCR beta nucleotide sequences were sequenced per donor, roughly a sixth of them non-productive. A later analysis re-examined previously published TCR beta repertoires from just over 650 donors and added high-resolution HLA genotyping to investigate patterns of TCR occurrence. Roughly 5 DR-DQ haplotypes were handled as single units for association and clustering because linkage in the cohort was strong. Along with the 666-subject first cohort, a separate validation cohort of over a hundred different subjects was used. In an earlier analysis of a few hundred of the donors, high-throughput TCR beta sequencing was used to judge whether each TCR beta V gene segment behaved as functional or pseudogenic. Of the roughly 400 genotyped donors, around 81% fell in the genetic ancestry cluster associated with self-reported Caucasian donors. All discovery cohort repertoires had been generated on a single sequencing platform. The later analysis used no new phenotypic data to find candidate immune exposures, relying instead on TCR beta sequences and their occurrence across donors. The study aimed to test whether cataloging public T cell receptors could reveal signatures of past pathogen exposure. An early release that covered roughly 600 HLA-typed donors contained approximately 290 gigabases of sequencing data and 75 million to 100 million unique TCR sequences. Using immunosequencing, the study profiled T cell repertoires from around 670 subjects and related those repertoires to cytomegalovirus serostatus. Donor age, sex, ethnicity and CMV serostatus were collected together with the repertoire data. A later genetic analysis took genome-wide SNP genotypes for about three fifths of the 666 donors and used that subset as a discovery cohort. HLA typing covered class I and class II loci at four-digit resolution. Typing coverage differed by locus: A, B, C, DRB1 and DQB1 were typed in roughly 629-630 donors, DQA1 in 522, DPA1 in 600 to 610, and DPB1 in approximately 450. The investigation overall reported the following: The sequencing pipeline was judged likely to have produced a cluster of highly shared sequence variants as a technical artifact. Correlated functional status among segregating V segments might be attributable to linkage disequilibrium, but an unknown experimental factor could not be ruled out. A further reported finding was that TCR beta sequences accurately predicted the HLA-A and HLA-B alleles for most subjects in the first cohort. The presence/absence analyses assumed that sequencing depth was roughly uniform across donors, and that assumption may not be true. According to the authors, the approach could potentially be generalized to other disease states and immunological phenotypes. In an earlier analysis of 587 of the donors, most TCR beta V segments were observed in productive rearrangements about 87% or about 30% of the time, broadly matching IMGT annotations. In vitro tests confirmed that three of the cytomegalovirus-associated TCR beta chains recognize cytomegalovirus antigens. The cohort was sequenced for TCR beta chains only, and without alpha or paired-chain data the features that could be detected were limited. In a later analysis, some 18,000 TCR beta sequences were associated with specific HLA alleles at a false discovery rate of 0.05. When HLA alleles, especially DR and DQ, strongly co-occurred, attributing TCR associations to individual alleles was difficult. Most CMV-associated TCR beta chains appeared to be HLA-restricted in a later analysis, and the HLA associations seemed to be driven largely by CMV exposure. According to a later genetic analysis, donors in an Asian-associated ancestry cluster had fewer N-insertions in productive TCRs than the roughly 660-donor mean. Because the 87-base-pair reads could not distinguish some IMGT-functional V segments, including TRBV6-2 and TRBV6-3, those segments were excluded. According to a later analysis, parvovirus B19, influenza, CMV and Epstein-Barr virus appeared linked to several top co-occurrence clusters. Immune exposure information for the cohort was limited to CMV serostatus. The earlier analysis of some 540 of the donors excluded 15 to 20 rarely observed V segments, including chromosome 9 orphons, because counts were too low. A later genetic analysis associated a missense DCLRE1C variant with V-gene and J-gene trimming of TCR beta chains, and an independent cohort replicated the association. Because some donors lacked HLA typing at each locus, the association tests relied only on the typed subset. In both the original and validation cohorts, the classifier was reported to diagnose cytomegalovirus status with high specificity and sensitivity. Most TCR sequences were seen in very few donors, while some public TCRs were found in many individuals. In a later analysis, HLA-associated TCR beta chains showed more clonal expansion and lower generation probabilities than non-associated chains that were equally common. A total of around 150 TCR beta chains were listed by the study as associated with cytomegalovirus. According to a later analysis, TCR association rates differed among HLA loci, with DRB1 alleles showing the most associated TCRs and HLA-C alleles showing the fewest.

In total, roughly 670 healthy bone marrow donors made up the cohort. At the time of sampling, all cohort members were nominally healthy, though unrecorded immune exposures were likely present. The donor was CMV seronegative and belonged to the group of 380 or so seronegative cohort members. A peripheral blood sample was collected from each donor, and TCR beta sequencing was performed on peripheral blood mononuclear cells. Genomic DNA was extracted from the blood cell samples with the Qiagen DNeasy Blood Extraction Kit. CDR1 and CDR2 were assigned from the germline V gene as LGHNA and YSLEER. Including cysteine and phenylalanine, the CDR3 has 11 amino acids. Only the CDR3 portion is preserved as DNA: 33 bases, with reading frame beginning at the first base. The germline ends are 6 bases apart after V is trimmed by 3 bases and J by 7 bases.

Recombination linked TRBV4-3 to TRBJ1-1, with no confidently assigned D gene. This sequence was found in a boy between 10 and 17 years old in good health and CMV-seronegative. Input material: PBMCs. The DNA sequence follows: TGCGCCAGCAGCCACAGAGGTGAAGCTTTCTTT. The resulting protein is CASSHRGEAFF.